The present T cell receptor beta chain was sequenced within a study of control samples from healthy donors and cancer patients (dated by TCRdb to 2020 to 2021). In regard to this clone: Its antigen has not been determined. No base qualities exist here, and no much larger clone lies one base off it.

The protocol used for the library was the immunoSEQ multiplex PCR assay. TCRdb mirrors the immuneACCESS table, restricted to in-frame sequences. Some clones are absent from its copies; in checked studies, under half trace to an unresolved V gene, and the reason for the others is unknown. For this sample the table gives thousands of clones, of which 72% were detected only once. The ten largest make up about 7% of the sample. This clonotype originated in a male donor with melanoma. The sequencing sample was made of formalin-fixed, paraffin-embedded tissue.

The CDR3 here reads CAISDWGPEGTGELFF. The nucleotide sequence reads as follows: TGTGCCATCAGTGATTGGGGGCCCGAAGGAACCGGGGAGCTGTTTTTT. The chain was built from TRBV10-3 and TRBJ2-2; possibly the D gene is TRBD1, per 6 matching bases. The junction carries 16 bases between V and J, which are trimmed by 3 bases and 5 bases respectively. The CDR3 contains 16 residues, cysteine and phenylalanine counted. The sequence is cut down to CDR3 DNA, 48 bases in frame from base 1. CDR1 ENHRY and CDR2 SYGVKD are derived from the germline V gene.